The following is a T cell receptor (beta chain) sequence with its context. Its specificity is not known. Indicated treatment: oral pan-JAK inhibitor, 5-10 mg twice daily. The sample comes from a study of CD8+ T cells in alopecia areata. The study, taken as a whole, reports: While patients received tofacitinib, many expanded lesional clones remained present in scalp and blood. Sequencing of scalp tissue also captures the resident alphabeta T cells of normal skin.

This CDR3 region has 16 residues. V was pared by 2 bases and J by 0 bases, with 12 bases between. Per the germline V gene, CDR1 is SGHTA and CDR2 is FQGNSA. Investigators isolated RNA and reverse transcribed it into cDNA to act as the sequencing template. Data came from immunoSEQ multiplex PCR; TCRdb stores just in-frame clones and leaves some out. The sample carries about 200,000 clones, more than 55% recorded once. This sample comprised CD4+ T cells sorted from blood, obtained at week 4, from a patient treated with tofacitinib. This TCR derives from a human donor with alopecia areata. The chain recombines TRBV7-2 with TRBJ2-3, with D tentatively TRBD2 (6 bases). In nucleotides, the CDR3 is TGTGCCAGCAGCTTAAGGCGGGGCCCTAGCACAGATACGCAGTATTTT. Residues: CASSLRRGPSTDTQYF. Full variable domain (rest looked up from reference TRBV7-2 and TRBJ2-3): GAGVSQSPSNKVTEKGKDVELRCDPISGHTALYWYRQSLGQGLEFLIYFQGNSAPDKSGLPSDRFSAERTGGSVSTLTIQRTQQEDSAVYLCASSLRRGPSTDTQYFGPGTRLTVL.